The rows below give T cell receptor beta chains drawn from one sample of a study of identical twins. TCRdb reanalysed the 5' RACE reads using MiXCR and keeps one entry per CDR3 protein. The table has fewer than 900,000 distinct CDR3 sequences, approximately 18% seen once; the top ten hold around 14%. The data were also submitted as part of a second study, on T cells expressing NK-cell markers.

The sequencing input was PBMCs. Receptors were obtained from a woman aged 18 to 35 in good health. CDR3s include the opening cysteine and the closing phenylalanine or tryptophan. Fields, in order: V gene, D gene, J gene, clone size, CDR3 protein, CDR3 DNA. A D gene is named only where the DNA matches it firmly. The size entry is marked missing in some rows and otherwise reads once, few, many or a size class.

TRBV6-1,TRBD1,TRBJ2-2,.,CASGGTGGNTGELFF,TGTGCCAGTGGGGGCACAGGGGGAAACACCGGGGAGCTGTTTTTT
TRBV5-8,.,TRBJ2-1,.,CASSFNAGKAEQFF,TGTGCCAGCAGCTTTAACGCGGGGAAGGCTGAGCAGTTCTTC
TRBV5-1,.,TRBJ1-1,.,CASSLMGDAMNTEAFF,TGCGCCAGCAGCTTGATGGGGGACGCCATGAACACTGAAGCTTTCTTT
TRBV7-9,.,TRBJ2-1,.,CASSNRGSSYNEQFF,TGTGCCAGCTCCAATCGGGGTAGCTCCTACAATGAGCAGTTCTTC
TRBV7-2,TRBD2,TRBJ2-3,.,CASSLALTSGSMGTDTQYF,TGTGCCAGCAGCTTAGCGCTCACTAGCGGGAGTATGGGCACAGATACGCAGTATTTT
TRBV6-1,.,TRBJ2-1,few,CASRPSGGIYNEQFF,TGTGCCAGCAGGCCTAGTGGCGGTATTTACAATGAGCAGTTCTTC
TRBV7-2,.,TRBJ2-1,.,CASSFAPRGAGGEQFF,TGTGCCAGCAGCTTCGCACCCCGGGGGGCGGGCGGTGAGCAGTTCTTC
TRBV6-1,.,TRBJ1-1,few,CATVTGLASNTEAFF,TGTGCCACCGTAACGGGACTAGCGAGCAACACTGAAGCTTTCTTT
TRBV7-9,.,TRBJ2-5,.,CASSGRQETQYF,TGTGCCAGCAGCGGGCGGCAAGAGACCCAGTACTTC
TRBV29-1,.,TRBJ2-7,many,CSVGRVGSYEQYF,TGCAGCGTTGGTAGGGTAGGTTCCTACGAGCAGTACTTC
TRBV7-6,TRBD2,TRBJ2-2,few,CASSYRTSGNTGELFF,TGTGCCAGCAGCTACCGGACTAGCGGGAACACCGGGGAGCTGTTTTTT
TRBV10-3,TRBD2,TRBJ2-1,.,CAISDEGGPYNEQFF,TGTGCCATCAGTGATGAGGGAGGGCCCTACAATGAGCAGTTCTTC
TRBV30,TRBD2,TRBJ2-1,many,CAWRLSGSEFF,TGTGCCTGGAGATTGAGCGGGAGCGAGTTCTTC
TRBV7-9,.,TRBJ2-1,.,CASTNRSSYNEQFF,TGTGCCAGCACAAATAGGAGCTCCTACAATGAGCAGTTCTTC
TRBV4-3,TRBD1,TRBJ2-3,many,CASSHRGLNTQYF,TGCGCCAGCAGCCACAGGGGGCTTAATACGCAGTATTTT
TRBV30,.,TRBJ2-7,.,CASAWESGEQYF,TGTGCCTCAGCGTGGGAGTCGGGCGAGCAGTACTTC
TRBV12-3/TRBV12-4,.,TRBJ2-3,.,CASSLGGGAATDTQYF,TGTGCCAGCAGTTTAGGTGGGGGGGCTGCGACAGATACGCAGTATTTT
TRBV29-1,.,TRBJ2-5,.,CSVYRAGETQYF,TGCAGCGTCTACAGGGCGGGAGAGACCCAGTACTTC
TRBV6-2/TRBV6-3,.,TRBJ2-7,few,CASSWQGGTSEQYF,TGTGCCAGCAGTTGGCAGGGAGGTACGAGCGAGCAGTACTTC
TRBV25-1,.,TRBJ2-6,.,CASQKDTGANVLTF,TGTGCCAGCCAGAAGGATACTGGGGCCAACGTCCTGACTTTC
TRBV27,TRBD1,TRBJ1-1,many,CASRTGGNTEAFF,TGTGCCAGCAGAACAGGGGGGAACACTGAAGCTTTCTTT
TRBV20-1,.,TRBJ2-7,few,CSASKNEQYF,TGCAGTGCTAGTAAGAACGAGCAGTACTTC
TRBV29-1,TRBD2,TRBJ2-3,.,CSVQKLAGAGDTQYF,TGCAGCGTCCAAAAACTAGCGGGGGCGGGGGATACGCAGTATTTT
TRBV9,.,TRBJ2-1,once,CASSVAGPNEQFF,TGTGCCAGCAGCGTAGCAGGACCTAATGAGCAGTTCTTC
TRBV5-5,.,TRBJ2-3,.,CASTSHIRNTDTQYF,TGTGCCAGCACCTCCCATATCCGGAACACAGATACGCAGTATTTT
TRBV7-2,TRBD2,TRBJ2-3,.,CASSPRTSGIPLTQYF,TGTGCCAGCAGCCCAAGGACTAGCGGGATCCCCCTTACGCAGTATTTT
TRBV12-5,.,TRBJ2-1,.,CASGRARGSYNEQFF,TGTGCTAGTGGGCGTGCCCGGGGCTCCTACAATGAGCAGTTCTTC
TRBV7-8,.,TRBJ2-1,.,CASSPVLQGRGHNEQFF,TGTGCCAGCAGCCCCGTACTACAGGGGCGGGGACACAATGAGCAGTTCTTC